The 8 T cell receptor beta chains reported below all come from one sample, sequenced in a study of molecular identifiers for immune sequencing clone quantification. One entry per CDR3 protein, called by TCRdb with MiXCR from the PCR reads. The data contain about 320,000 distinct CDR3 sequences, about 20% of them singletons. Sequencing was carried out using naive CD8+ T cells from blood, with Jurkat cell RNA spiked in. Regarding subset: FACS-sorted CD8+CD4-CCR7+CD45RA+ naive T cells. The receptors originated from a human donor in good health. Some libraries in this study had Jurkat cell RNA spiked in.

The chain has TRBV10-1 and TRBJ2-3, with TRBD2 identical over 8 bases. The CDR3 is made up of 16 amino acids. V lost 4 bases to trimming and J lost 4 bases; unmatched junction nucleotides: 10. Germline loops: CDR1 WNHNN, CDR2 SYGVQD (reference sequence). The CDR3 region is CASSADYGGGSDTQYF. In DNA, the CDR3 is TGCGCCAGCAGTGCAGACTATGGCGGGGGGTCAGATACGCAGTATTTT.

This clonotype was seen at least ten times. CDR3 in DNA: TGCGCCAGCAGCCAAGTAGGCAGTGCGGACACTGAAGCTTTCTTT. It encodes CASSQVGSADTEAFF. J is TRBJ1-1 and V is TRBV4-1; D is unclear. CDR3 size: 15 residues. Looked up from germline, CDR1 is MGHRA and CDR2 is YSYEKL. V lost 1 base, J lost 3 bases, and 12 bases lay in between.

The CDR3 is CSARPKRRTDTQYF. CDR3 sequence (DNA): TGCAGTGCTAGGCCAAAGCGCCGCACAGATACGCAGTATTTT. The J gene is TRBJ2-3, the V gene TRBV20-1; D not resolved. V was shortened by 3 bases and J by 1 base, with 11 bases between the two germline ends. The CDR3 totals 14 residues. Germline CDR1 and CDR2: DFQATT and SNEGSKA (reference sequence).

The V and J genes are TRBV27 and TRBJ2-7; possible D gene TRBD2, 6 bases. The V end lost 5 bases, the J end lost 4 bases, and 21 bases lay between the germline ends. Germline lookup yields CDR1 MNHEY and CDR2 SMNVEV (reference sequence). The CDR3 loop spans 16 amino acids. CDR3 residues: CASSPSVGAGRYEQYF. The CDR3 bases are TGTGCCAGCAGTCCCAGCGTAGGAGCAGGGAGGTACGAGCAGTACTTC.

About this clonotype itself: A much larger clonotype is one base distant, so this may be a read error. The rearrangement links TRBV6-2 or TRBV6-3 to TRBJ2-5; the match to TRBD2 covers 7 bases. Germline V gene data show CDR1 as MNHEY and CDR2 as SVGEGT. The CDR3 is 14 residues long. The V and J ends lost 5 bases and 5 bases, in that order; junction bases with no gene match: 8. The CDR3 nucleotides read TGTGCCAGCAGTGATGGGAGGGGACCGGAGACCCAGTACTTC. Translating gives CASSDGRGPETQYF.

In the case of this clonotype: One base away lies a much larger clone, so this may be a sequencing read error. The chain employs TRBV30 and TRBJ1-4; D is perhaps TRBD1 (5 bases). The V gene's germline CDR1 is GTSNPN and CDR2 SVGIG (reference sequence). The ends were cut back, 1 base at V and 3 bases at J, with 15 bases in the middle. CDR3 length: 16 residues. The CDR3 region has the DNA TGTGCCTGGAGTGCAGGGATCGGACAAGCTAATGAAAAACTGTTTTTT. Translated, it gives CAWSAGIGQANEKLFF.

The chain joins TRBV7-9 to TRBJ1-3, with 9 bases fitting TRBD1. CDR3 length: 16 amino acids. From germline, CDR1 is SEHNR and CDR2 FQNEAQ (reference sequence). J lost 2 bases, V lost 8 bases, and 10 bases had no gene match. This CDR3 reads CASGQRDRVPGNTIYF. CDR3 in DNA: TGTGCCAGCGGACAGAGGGACAGGGTACCTGGAAACACCATATATTTT.

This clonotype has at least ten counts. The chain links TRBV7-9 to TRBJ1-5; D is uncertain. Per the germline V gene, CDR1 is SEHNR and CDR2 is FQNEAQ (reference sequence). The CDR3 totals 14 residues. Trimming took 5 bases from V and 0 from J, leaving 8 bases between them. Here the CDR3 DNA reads TGTGCCAGCAGCATTCACGGTAGCAATCAGCCCCAGCATTTT. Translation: CASSIHGSNQPQHF.